Shown below are 17 T cell receptor beta chains from a single sample sequenced in a study of blood T cell repertoires in COVID-19 (dated by TCRdb to about 2020). Libraries were prepared through the immunoSEQ multiplex PCR assay. Here the immuneACCESS table is served through TCRdb, limited to in-frame sequences with V and J called. Missing clones are a known gap in these copies; in checked studies unresolved V genes cover under half, and the rest lacks a known reason. This sample has about 120,000 clones in its table, and 84% of those were observed once. Approximately 3.6% of the sample goes to the ten largest clones. Specimen: PBMCs or T cells enriched from blood (not recorded which). Receptor source: a woman aged 25 to 39 who had recovered from COVID-19.

This clone showed up just a few times. The chain recombines TRBV5-4 with TRBJ2-7; D perhaps matches TRBD2 (6 bases). Germline V CDR1 and CDR2: SGHNT, YYREEE (reference sequence). The CDR3 covers 15 residues. V gave up 1 base and J gave up 6 bases, with 17 bases separating them. The CDR3 here is CASSLWGLEGIEQYF. The DNA for the CDR3 is TGTGCCAGCAGCTTGTGGGGACTGGAGGGCATCGAGCAGTACTTC.

In its sample, this clone was seen a few times. The chain recombines TRBV9 with TRBJ2-2; D might be TRBD1 (5 bases). This CDR3 region has 16 residues. CDR1 is SGDLS and CDR2 is YYNGEE in the germline V gene. The ends were cut back, 10 bases at V and 6 bases at J, with 25 bases in the middle. Written as DNA, the CDR3 is TGTGCCGGCGGCCTTGTAGGAGAGATGGGGCCCGGGGAGCTGTTTTTT. Translating it yields CAGGLVGEMGPGELFF. The whole variable domain, filled in from reference TRBV9 and TRBJ2-2, reads DSGVTQTPKHLITATGQRVTLRCSPRSGDLSVYWYQQSLDQGLQFLIQYYNGEERAKGNILERFSAQQFPDLHSELNLSSLELGDSALYFCAGGLVGEMGPGELFFGEGSRLTVL.

This clone was observed a few times. The chain uses TRBV9 and TRBJ2-3; D may be TRBD2 (7 bases). V shed 0 bases and J shed 2 bases, with 25 bases lying between them. Looked up from germline, CDR1 is SGDLS and CDR2 is YYNGEE. There are 20 residues in the CDR3. The CDR3 nucleotides read TGTGCCAGCAGCGTAGACGGGATGGGGGCTAGCGGCTCGATCACAGATACGCAGTATTTT. Its translation: CASSVDGMGASGSITDTQYF.

In this sample, this clone turned up a few times. The gene calls are TRBV5-1 and TRBJ2-3; 7 bases agree with TRBD2. Germline V gives CDR1 SGHRS, CDR2 YFSETQ. CDR3 length equals 16 residues. The trim removed 3 bases at V and 1 base at J, leaving 8 bases unmatched. The DNA for the CDR3 is TGCGCCAGCAGCTGGATGTGGGCGGGAGGCACAGATACGCAGTATTTT. The encoded protein is CASSWMWAGGTDTQYF. Full variable domain (remainder filled in from reference TRBV5-1 and TRBJ2-3): KAGVTQTPRYLIKTRGQQVTLSCSPISGHRSVSWYQQTPGQGLQFLFEYFSETQRNKGNFPGRFSGRQFSNSRSEMNVSTLELGDSALYLCASSWMWAGGTDTQYFGPGTRLTVL.

The chain recombines TRBV21-1 with TRBJ1-1; the tabulated D call, TRBD1, remains unverified against the DNA. TRBV21-1 counts as a pseudogene. This CDR3 spans 18 amino acids. The CDR3 DNA sequence: TGTGCCCAAAAAGGGGGCGCAGTGACGACCCTAGGAGACACTGAAGCTTTCTTT. Amino acid sequence: CAQKGGAVTTLGDTEAFF.

The chain joins TRBV2 to TRBJ1-3; D unresolved. V lost 8 bases, J lost 0 bases, and 14 bases lay in between. The CDR3 is 15 amino acids. CDR1 is SNHLY and CDR2 is FYNNEI in the germline V gene. The CDR3 loop is CASRERGYSGNTIYF. The CDR3 DNA is TGTGCCAGCCGGGAGAGAGGCTACTCTGGAAACACCATATATTTT.

This chain uses TRBV24-1 with TRBJ1-2, with 8 bases identical to TRBD1. Germline assignment: CDR1 KGHDR and CDR2 SFDVKD. The ends lost 4 bases at V and 1 base at J; junction bases unmatched: 4. The CDR3 is 15 amino acids. CDR3 bases: TGTGCCACCAGTGACTGGACAGGGATTAACTATGGCTACACCTTC. It translates to CATSDWTGINYGYTF.

The chain is built from TRBV7-6 and TRBJ1-5; weak D call: TRBD1 (6 bases). Germline lookup yields CDR1 SGHVS and CDR2 FNYEAQ. V was trimmed by 5 bases and J by 3 bases, leaving 17 bases between them. The CDR3 length is 16 residues. DNA for the CDR3: TGTGCCAGCAGCCCAGGGGTTTGGGACACCAATCAGCCCCAGCATTTT. Its translation: CASSPGVWDTNQPQHF.

The chain is built from TRBV13 and TRBJ2-2; 7 positions agree with TRBD1. Germline lookup yields CDR1 PRHDT and CDR2 FYEKMQ (reference sequence). The J segment lost 6 bases and the V segment lost 4 bases, leaving 8 bases of the junction unmatched. The CDR3 covers 15 residues. CDR3 bases: TGTGCCAGCAGCTCCGGACAGGAAGCGGCCGGGGAGCTGTTTTTT. It codes for CASSSGQEAAGELFF.

The chain joins TRBV7-2 to TRBJ1-2; 9 bases map to TRBD1. Germline-derived CDR1 and CDR2 are SGHTA and FQGNSA. The J segment lost 8 bases and the V segment lost 0 bases, leaving 10 bases of the junction unmatched. This CDR3 has 16 residues. CDR3 DNA sequence: TGTGCCAGCAGCTTAGCCGTCGGACAGGGGCGTGTGGGCTACACCTTC. It is translated as CASSLAVGQGRVGYTF. Looking up the rest from reference TRBV7-2 and TRBJ1-2 gives the full variable domain: GAGVSQSPSNKVTEKGKDVELRCDPISGHTALYWYRQSLGQGLEFLIYFQGNSAPDKSGLPSDRFSAERTGGSVSTLTIQRTQQEDSAVYLCASSLAVGQGRVGYTFGSGTRLTVV.

This clone appeared a single time. The chain employs TRBV7-2 and TRBJ1-4, with a possible D match to TRBD1 (6 bases). This CDR3 spans 14 amino acids. CDR1 and CDR2 from the germline V gene are SGHTA and FQGNSA. The V gene lost 2 bases and the J gene lost 7 bases, with 11 bases spanning the gap. DNA of the CDR3: TGTGCCAGCAGCTTACAGGGGAGGGGTGAAAAACTGTTTTTT. Amino acids: CASSLQGRGEKLFF.

V usage is TRBV27 and J usage is TRBJ1-1; TRBD1 aligns across 7 bases. With 5 bases clipped from V and 1 base from J, the junction kept 1 base outside the gene matches. Germline values: CDR1 MNHEY, CDR2 SMNVEV (reference sequence). CDR3 size: 13 residues. The CDR3 coding sequence is TGTGCCAGCAGTAGGACAGGGAACACTGAAGCTTTCTTT. Its protein product is CASSRTGNTEAFF.

The chain joins TRBV7-3 to TRBJ1-2; 8 bases are a match to TRBD1. The germline gives CDR1 SGHTA, CDR2 FQGTGA. The CDR3 consists of 15 residues. Trimming removed 1 base from V and 10 bases from J; junction bases left unmatched: 11. The CDR3 reads CASSLNGGQGAVYTF. The CDR3 nucleotides are TGTGCCAGCAGCTTAAATGGCGGACAGGGAGCCGTCTACACCTTC.

This clone was observed a single time. This chain links TRBV7-8 with TRBJ1-5, with 12 bases aligning to TRBD1. With 1 base clipped from V and 2 bases from J, the junction kept 6 bases outside the gene matches. Germline CDR1 and CDR2: SGHVS and FQNEAQ. The CDR3 is made up of 18 amino acids. In nucleotides, the CDR3 is TGTGCCAGCAGCTTAGGGGACAGGGGGCGAGTGGGCAATCAGCCCCAGCATTTT. Translation: CASSLGDRGRVGNQPQHF.

The chain couples TRBV12-3 or TRBV12-4 to TRBJ2-7; D call uncertain. V lost 1 base to trimming and J lost 3 bases, with 4 bases between them. This CDR3 has 12 residues. The CDR3 DNA reads as TGTGCCAGCAGTTTAGGCAGCTACGAGCAGTACTTC. This gives the protein CASSLGSYEQYF.

The CDR3 spells CASNNRATNEKLFF. In nucleotides, the CDR3 is TGTGCCAGCAACAACAGGGCAACTAATGAAAAACTGTTTTTT. The rearrangement joins TRBV28 to TRBJ1-4; a possible D gene is TRBD1 (6 bases). The CDR3 length is 14 residues. The germline V and J ends were trimmed by 7 bases and 0 bases, with 9 bases remaining between them. The germline V gene has CDR1 MDHEN and CDR2 SYDVKM.

This chain connects TRBV10-1 to TRBJ2-3; maybe TRBD2 (5 bases). The germline V and J ends were trimmed by 2 bases and 6 bases, with 6 bases remaining between them. This CDR3 comprises 12 residues. Germline CDR1 is WNHNN and CDR2 is SYGVQD (reference sequence). CDR3 sequence: CASSEQRDTQYF. CDR3 coding DNA: TGCGCCAGCAGTGAGCAGCGGGATACGCAGTATTTT.